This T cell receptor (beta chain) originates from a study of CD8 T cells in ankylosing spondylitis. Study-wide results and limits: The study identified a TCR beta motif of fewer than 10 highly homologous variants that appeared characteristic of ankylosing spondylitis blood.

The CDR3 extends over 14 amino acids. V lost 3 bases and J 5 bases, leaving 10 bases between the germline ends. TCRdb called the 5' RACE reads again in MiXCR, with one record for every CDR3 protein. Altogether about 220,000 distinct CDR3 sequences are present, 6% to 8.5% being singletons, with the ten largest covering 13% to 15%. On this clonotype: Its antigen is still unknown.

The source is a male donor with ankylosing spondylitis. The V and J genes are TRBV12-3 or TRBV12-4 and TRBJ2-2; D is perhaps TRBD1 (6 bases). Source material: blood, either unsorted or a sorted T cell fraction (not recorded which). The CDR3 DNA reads TGTGCCAGCAGTTTGATGGGGGCGACCGGGGAGCTGTTTTTT. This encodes CASSLMGATGELFF.